This T cell receptor beta chain appears in the sequencing data of a study of cytomegalovirus exposure and HLA in healthy donors. Overall study results and limits: A later analysis found TCR association rates differed by HLA locus, highest for DRB1 and lowest for HLA-C. A likely sequencing artifact accounted for one observed cluster of highly shared sequence variants. Reports showed the classifier diagnosing cytomegalovirus status with high specificity and sensitivity.

The PCR used 60 Vbeta and 13 Jbeta primers. The repertoire was sequenced with immunoSEQ multiplex PCR; TCRdb's copy has only in-frame clones and lacks some. This sample has some 200,000 clones, with 77% found just once. Comments on this clone: Its antigen is unknown.

This CDR3 has 17 amino acids. Looked up from germline, CDR1 is MNHEY and CDR2 is SMNVEV (reference sequence). The V end lost 0 bases, the J end lost 0 bases, and 11 bases lay between the germline ends. Input material: PBMCs. This TCR was recovered from a woman aged 55-69 years in good health and CMV-seropositive. J is TRBJ2-2 and V is TRBV27, with D uncertain. The CDR3 region is CASSLSPVLSNTGELFF. Written as DNA, the CDR3 is TGTGCCAGCAGTTTATCCCCCGTACTCTCGAACACCGGGGAGCTGTTTTTT.